A single sample gave rise to the 32 T cell receptor beta chains below, sequenced in a study of brain T cells in children with intractable seizures. Sequencing was performed with immunoSEQ multiplex PCR; in TCRdb, only in-frame clones are kept and a portion is missing. The data show about 340,000 clones, 93% seen once. Time point denoted: blood from clinic visit 5 months post-surgery; TSC patient then seizure free. Source: peripheral blood, taken less than 6 months after surgery. The receptor source for this set is a boy younger than two with tuberous sclerosis and intractable seizures.

The chain is built from TRBV7-2 and TRBJ2-5; D unresolved. This CDR3 region has 14 residues. The V gene's germline CDR1 is SGHTA and CDR2 FQGNSA. V was shortened by 3 bases and J by 0 bases, with 8 bases between the two germline ends. CDR3 in amino acids: CASSFRAYQETQYF. CDR3 DNA: TGTGCCAGCAGCTTTCGAGCGTACCAAGAGACCCAGTACTTC.

The genes are TRBV15 and TRBJ1-1; D not resolved. The V and J ends lost 3 bases and 3 bases respectively, with 17 bases between them. Germline assignment: CDR1 LNHNV and CDR2 YYDKDF (reference sequence). The CDR3 runs 16 residues. The DNA for the CDR3 is TGTGCCACCAGCAGTTCCAAAGCCAGGTTTGACACTGAAGCTTTCTTT. It yields the protein CATSSSKARFDTEAFF.

The chain recombines TRBV6-5 with TRBJ2-4; TRBD2 aligns across 12 bases. The CDR3 has 16 residues. V lost 4 bases to trimming and J lost 5 bases; unmatched junction nucleotides: 6. From germline, CDR1 is MNHEY and CDR2 SVGAGI. The CDR3 DNA is TGTGCCAGCAGTTCCCCGCGGACTAGCGGGGAAAACATTCAGTACTTC. This translates into CASSSPRTSGENIQYF.

The chain joins TRBV5-5 to TRBJ2-5; no reliable D call. This CDR3 comprises 13 residues. The V and J ends lost 3 bases and 1 base respectively, with 7 bases between them. Germline V lookup: CDR1 SGHKS, CDR2 YYEKEE (reference sequence). CDR3 DNA sequence: TGTGCCAGCAGCTCGGGCCTCCAAGAGACCCAGTACTTC. Its protein product is CASSSGLQETQYF.

Only one count was recorded for this clone. V and J are TRBV2 and TRBJ2-1; D unclear. V was clipped by 2 bases and J by 9 bases, with 8 bases between them. The CDR3 runs to 12 residues. Germline values: CDR1 SNHLY, CDR2 FYNNEI. The CDR3 sequence: CASSESFGEQFF. CDR3 nucleotides: TGTGCCAGCAGTGAAAGTTTTGGTGAGCAGTTCTTC.

The chain carries TRBV19 and TRBJ2-1; 7 bases are a match to TRBD2. The CDR3 covers 15 residues. CDR1 is LNHDA and CDR2 is SQIVND in the germline V gene (reference sequence). The V gene end was trimmed by 3 bases and the J gene end by 3 bases; junction bases not matched to a gene: 5. The CDR3 reads CASSIEGGGYNEQFF. In nucleotides, the CDR3 is TGTGCCAGTAGTATTGAGGGCGGGGGCTACAATGAGCAGTTCTTC.

This clone appeared once. The chain has TRBV27 and TRBJ2-3; 10 nucleotides agree with TRBD2. Unmatched junction bases numbered 5, after V lost 5 bases and J lost 0 bases. CDR1 is MNHEY, CDR2 SMNVEV, per germline (reference sequence). This CDR3 is built from 16 residues. CDR3 DNA sequence: TGTGCCAGCAGTCCCTCGACTAGCGGGAGCACAGATACGCAGTATTTT. This sequence encodes CASSPSTSGSTDTQYF.

The chain employs TRBV13 and TRBJ1-2, with a possible D match to TRBD1 (5 bases). The germline V and J ends were trimmed by 7 bases and 6 bases, with 18 bases remaining between them. Germline V gene sequence: CDR1 PRHDT, CDR2 FYEKMQ (reference sequence). The length of the CDR3 is 14 residues. In DNA form, the CDR3 reads TGTGCCAGCATTCTTCGGGGGGGGAAGGATGGCTACACCTTC. This codes for CASILRGGKDGYTF.

J is TRBJ2-1 and V is TRBV29-1, with D perhaps TRBD2 (5 bases). Germline V gene sequence: CDR1 SQVTM, CDR2 ANQGSEA. V lost 4 bases to trimming and J lost 6 bases, with 22 bases between them. The CDR3 is 16 amino acids. The CDR3: CSVVPRGKGEFNEQFF. The CDR3 DNA follows: TGCAGCGTTGTTCCCCGTGGGAAGGGAGAATTCAATGAGCAGTTCTTC.

CDR3 sequence: CASSLDSSTYNEQFF. In DNA, the CDR3 is TGTGCCAGCAGCTTAGACTCGAGTACCTACAATGAGCAGTTCTTC. J is TRBJ2-1 and V is TRBV7-9; no clear D gene. Trimming stripped 1 base from V and 2 bases from J, with 9 bases between. This CDR3 spans 15 amino acids. CDR1 SEHNR and CDR2 FQNEAQ come from the germline V gene (reference sequence).

The chain combines TRBV18 with TRBJ1-6; D is ambiguous. The CDR3 contains 12 residues. V was cut by 3 bases and J by 6 bases, with 3 bases left in between. Germline values: CDR1 KGHSH, CDR2 LQKENI. The DNA of the CDR3 is TGTGCCAGCTCACCGAGTAATTCACCCCTCCACTTT. Translating gives CASSPSNSPLHF. Full variable domain (missing parts from reference TRBV18 and TRBJ1-6): NAGVMQNPRHLVRRRGQEARLRCSPMKGHSHVYWYRQLPEEGLKFMVYLQKENIIDESGMPKERFSAEFPKEGPSILRIQQVVRGDSAAYFCASSPSNSPLHFGNGTRLTVT.

On this clone: The same CDR3 arises from other DNA sequences in this sample as well. The V and J genes are TRBV30 and TRBJ2-7; no reliable D call. This CDR3 is 11 amino acids long. Germline values: CDR1 GTSNPN, CDR2 SVGIG (reference sequence). The V and J ends lost 2 bases and 4 bases respectively, with 6 bases between them. The CDR3 loop reads CAWSLGYEQYF. CDR3 DNA: TGTGCCTGGAGTCTAGGATACGAGCAGTACTTC. Using reference TRBV30 and TRBJ2-7 for the parts outside the CDR3, the full variable domain is SQTIHQWPATLVQPVGSPLSLECTVEGTSNPNLYWYRQAAGRGLQLLFYSVGIGQISSEVPQNLSASRPQDRQFILSSKKLLLSDSGFYLCAWSLGYEQYFGPGTRLTVT.

CDR3 sequence reads: CASSLGPPTKQYF. The CDR3 nucleotides are TGTGCCAGCAGCCTCGGGCCCCCTACGAAGCAGTACTTC. The gene calls are TRBV14 and TRBJ2-7; no definite D call. Deletions cut 4 bases from V and 8 bases from J, with 15 bases between. Germline loops: CDR1 SGHDN, CDR2 FVKESK. This CDR3 is 13 amino acids long.

This chain joins TRBV5-1 and TRBJ2-7; 13 bases map to TRBD2. From germline, CDR1 is SGHRS and CDR2 YFSETQ. The V and J ends lost 3 bases and 2 bases, in that order; junction bases with no gene match: 2. There are 15 residues in the CDR3. DNA for the CDR3: TGCGCCAGCAGCTCTGGGACTAGCGGGACCTACGAGCAGTACTTC. Residues: CASSSGTSGTYEQYF.

The chain carries TRBV13 and TRBJ2-3; D is tentatively TRBD1 or TRBD2 (5 bases each). Trimming removed 6 bases at V and 6 bases at J, with 19 bases between. The CDR3 is 15 residues long. In germline, CDR1 is PRHDT, CDR2 FYEKMQ (reference sequence). CDR3 protein: CASRPIMRGPDTQYF. The CDR3 bases are TGTGCCAGCAGGCCAATAATGAGGGGTCCTGATACGCAGTATTTT.

The J gene is TRBJ1-1, the V gene TRBV7-3; 7 bases agree with TRBD1. The V segment lost 5 bases and the J segment 1 base; nucleotides outside the gene matches: 4. CDR1 SGHTA and CDR2 FQGTGA come from the germline V gene. The CDR3 runs 14 residues. The CDR3 bases are TGTGCCAGCAGCCCTGGGGACAGGAACACTGAAGCTTTCTTT. Protein sequence: CASSPGDRNTEAFF.

The chain has TRBV6-2 or TRBV6-3 and TRBJ1-1, with TRBD1 matching over 8 bases. After removal of 5 bases from V and 12 bases from J, the junction contained 11 bases not matched to a gene. CDR1 and CDR2 from the germline V gene are MNHEY and SVGEGT. CDR3 length: 13 residues. CDR3 nucleotide sequence: TGTGCCAGCAGTCAATCTTATACAGGGGGTACTTTCTTT. It encodes CASSQSYTGGTFF.

The V call is TRBV4-1, the J call TRBJ1-2; D unresolved. Germline CDR1 and CDR2: MGHRA and YSYEKL. This CDR3 spans 16 amino acids. Trimming took 0 bases from V and 4 from J, leaving 15 bases between them. Here the CDR3 DNA reads TGCGCCAGCAGCCAAGAGAGCGAAGGAGGGATCTATGGCTACACCTTC. Translating gives CASSQESEGGIYGYTF.

V is TRBV6-5 and J is TRBJ2-7; possibly TRBD2 for D (7 bases). CDR1 and CDR2 from the germline V gene are MNHEY and SVGAGI. V was cut by 7 bases and J by 0 bases, with 16 bases left in between. CDR3 size: 15 residues. CDR3 nucleotides: TGTGCCAGCAAACAGGGAGGGACTGCCTCCTACGAGCAGTACTTC. It yields the protein CASKQGGTASYEQYF.

The genes are TRBV5-1 and TRBJ1-1; D might be TRBD1 (5 bases). V gave up 0 bases and J gave up 0 bases, with 12 bases separating them. Germline CDR1 SGHRS, CDR2 YFSETQ. The CDR3 contains 16 residues. In DNA form, the CDR3 reads TGCGCCAGCAGCTTGGACGGCAGGGAACTGAACACTGAAGCTTTCTTT. It encodes CASSLDGRELNTEAFF.

This chain joins TRBV28 and TRBJ1-4; D not resolved. The CDR3 has 16 residues. The V end lost 6 bases, the J end lost 0 bases, and 14 bases lay between the germline ends. Germline loops: CDR1 MDHEN, CDR2 SYDVKM. The CDR3 DNA reads as TGTGCCAGCAGCGCGACCGGAAGTGCAACTAATGAAAAACTGTTTTTT. Translated, it gives CASSATGSATNEKLFF.

In this sample, this clone turned up once. The sample contains more than one DNA sequence encoding this CDR3. The rearrangement links TRBV28 to TRBJ2-7; no clear D gene. CDR1 MDHEN and CDR2 SYDVKM come from the germline V gene. This CDR3 spans 10 amino acids. V lost 8 bases and J lost 2, with 4 bases in between. The CDR3 region is CASGPYEQYF. CDR3 in DNA: TGTGCCAGCGGCCCCTACGAGCAGTACTTC.

The V gene is TRBV3-1 (or the pseudogene TRBV3-2), the J gene TRBJ2-7; no reliable D call. In germline, CDR1 is LGHDT, CDR2 YNNKEL (reference sequence). The germline V and J ends were trimmed by 0 bases and 3 bases, with 9 bases remaining between them. The CDR3 is made up of 14 amino acids. CDR3 in DNA: TGTGCCAGCAGCCAAGACCTACAATTCTACGAGCAGTACTTC. It encodes CASSQDLQFYEQYF.

The gene calls are TRBV6-5 and TRBJ1-5; no clear D gene. This CDR3 has 13 residues. Trimming removed 6 bases from V and 8 bases from J, with 14 bases in between. CDR1 is MNHEY and CDR2 is SVGAGI in the germline V gene. Written as DNA, the CDR3 is TGTGCCAGCAGACGACTTGGCGGGGAGCCCCAGCATTTT. This gives the protein CASRRLGGEPQHF.

The rearrangement joins TRBV19 to TRBJ2-3, with no clear D. The CDR3 runs to 13 residues. Germline loops: CDR1 LNHDA, CDR2 SQIVND (reference sequence). Between the trimmed V and J ends, which lost 5 bases and 2 bases, there was a span of 8 bases. In DNA, the CDR3 is TGTGCCAGTAGTGGTAGGACCACAGATACGCAGTATTTT. Amino acid sequence: CASSGRTTDTQYF.

A single count supports this clone. The V gene is TRBV6-5, the J gene TRBJ2-6, with unresolved D. The CDR3 length is 14 residues. The germline V gene encodes CDR1 MNHEY and CDR2 SVGAGI. Trimming pared 5 bases from V and 0 bases from J, leaving 5 bases between. The DNA for the CDR3 is TGTGCCAGCAGTCTAAGCTCTGGGGCCAACGTCCTGACTTTC. This gives the protein CASSLSSGANVLTF.

This clone was picked up one time. V and J are TRBV13 and TRBJ2-1; possibly TRBD2 for D (7 bases). Trimming removed 1 base at V and 4 bases at J, with 11 bases between. This CDR3 contains 15 residues. Germline V lookup: CDR1 PRHDT, CDR2 FYEKMQ (reference sequence). CDR3 residues: CASSLEEGGYNEQFF. The CDR3 region has the DNA TGTGCCAGCAGCTTAGAGGAGGGGGGGTACAATGAGCAGTTCTTC.

This clone appeared a single time. The chain employs TRBV5-1 and TRBJ2-3; 7 bases line up with TRBD1. After removal of 4 bases from V and 3 bases from J, the junction contained 11 bases not matched to a gene. Germline V gives CDR1 SGHRS, CDR2 YFSETQ. The length of the CDR3 is 16 residues. The CDR3 nucleotides are TGCGCCAGCAGCACAAAAGGGGGCTTTGGGACAGATACGCAGTATTTT. As protein: CASSTKGGFGTDTQYF.

Concerning this clone: One junction end does not reproduce the germline sequence, and a read error may be involved. This chain uses TRBV23-1 with TRBJ1-1, with D possibly being TRBD1 (5 bases). TRBV23-1 is annotated as an ORF whose role is uncertain. CDR3 size: 12 residues. The CDR3 nucleotides read TGCGCCAGCAGTCAATCTCCCCGCCGGGGGTTTTTT. It encodes CASSQSPRRGFF.

A few counts support this clone. V is TRBV3-1 (or the pseudogene TRBV3-2) and J is TRBJ1-5; TRBD1 matches 9 bases. The ends lost 3 bases at V and 2 bases at J; junction bases unmatched: 8. This CDR3 region has 17 residues. Per the germline V gene, CDR1 is LGHDT and CDR2 is YNNKEL (reference sequence). The DNA of the CDR3 is TGTGCCAGCAGCCATAGTGGACAGGGGACGGGCAATCAGCCCCAGCATTTT. Protein product: CASSHSGQGTGNQPQHF.

This chain joins TRBV9 and TRBJ2-3; D may match TRBD1 or TRBD2 (6 bases each). The V end lost 0 bases, the J end lost 0 bases, and 11 bases lay between the germline ends. In germline, CDR1 is SGDLS, CDR2 YYNGEE. This CDR3 is 16 amino acids long. The CDR3 DNA follows: TGTGCCAGCAGCGTAGAGGGGGGCGGGAGCACAGATACGCAGTATTTT. It encodes CASSVEGGGSTDTQYF. Full variable domain (missing parts from reference TRBV9 and TRBJ2-3): DSGVTQTPKHLITATGQRVTLRCSPRSGDLSVYWYQQSLDQGLQFLIQYYNGEERAKGNILERFSAQQFPDLHSELNLSSLELGDSALYFCASSVEGGGSTDTQYFGPGTRLTVL.

This chain uses TRBV4-2 with TRBJ2-1; maybe TRBD2 (5 bases). Germline CDR1 and CDR2: LGHNA and YNFKEQ. V was clipped by 0 bases and J by 7 bases, with 22 bases between them. This CDR3 is built from 18 residues. CDR3 protein: CASSQDTAVHARRNEQFF. The CDR3 DNA reads as TGTGCCAGCAGCCAAGACACAGCGGTCCACGCGCGGCGGAATGAGCAGTTCTTC.